These T cell receptor beta chains were read from a single sample in a study of blood T cell repertoires in COVID-19. Assay used: immunoSEQ multiplex PCR; TCRdb lists only in-frame clones, some missing. The sample gives about 150,000 clones, 70% to 80% of which show up once; roughly 17% is in the top ten. What was sequenced was peripheral blood. The receptors shown here come from a man aged 45-65 years with acute or convalescent COVID-19. CDR3s include the opening cysteine and the closing phenylalanine or tryptophan. The order of the fields is D gene, J gene, clone size, V gene, CDR3 length, CDR3 DNA, CDR3 protein. A D gene is named only where the DNA matches it firmly. Where a row states a size, it is once, few, many or the class of an expanded clone; other rows omit it.

D: TRBD2; J: TRBJ2-5; size: few; V: TRBV11-2; length: 19; DNA: TGTGCCAGCAGCTTAGTCCCTACTAGCGGGGGGGCCATCGGAAAGACCCAGTACTTC; CDR3: CASSLVPTSGGAIGKTQYF
D: -; J: TRBJ1-5; size: -; V: TRBV7-2; length: 14; DNA: TGTGCCAGCAGCTTTCCAAATAGCAATCAGCCCCAGCATTTT; CDR3: CASSFPNSNQPQHF
D: -; J: TRBJ2-5; size: -; V: TRBV4-2; length: 17; DNA: TGTGCCAGCAGCCAAGAGGGGGGGCCTGGTGGCGGAGAGACCCAGTACTTC; CDR3: CASSQEGGPGGGETQYF
D: TRBD2; J: TRBJ2-1; size: -; V: TRBV4-2; length: 17; DNA: TGTGCCAGCAGCCAAGGGGGCCCCGGGGGGGGGCTGAATGAGCAGTTCTTC; CDR3: CASSQGGPGGGLNEQFF
D: -; J: TRBJ1-2; size: -; V: TRBV7-9; length: 15; DNA: TGTGCCAGCAGCTCCAGTTACGACATTAACGAGGGCTACACCTTC; CDR3: CASSSSYDINEGYTF
D: -; J: TRBJ1-2; size: -; V: TRBV3-1/TRBV3-2; length: 14; DNA: TGTGCCAGCAGCCAAGAACTGGGGGCGAACGGCTACACCTTC; CDR3: CASSQELGANGYTF
D: -; J: TRBJ2-3; size: -; V: TRBV9; length: 14; DNA: TGTGCCAGCAGCGTGACCCGGGGCACAGATACGCAGTATTTT; CDR3: CASSVTRGTDTQYF
D: TRBD1; J: TRBJ1-3; size: once; V: TRBV5-1; length: 16; DNA: TGCGCCAGCAGCTCCGGACAGGGAACGGATGGAAACACCATATATTTT; CDR3: CASSSGQGTDGNTIYF
D: -; J: TRBJ2-1; size: -; V: TRBV7-2; length: 17; DNA: TGTGCCAGCAGCTTAAGGGGTTCGGGTGGCGGTTGGAATGAGCAGTTCTTC; CDR3: CASSLRGSGGGWNEQFF
D: TRBD2; J: TRBJ2-6; size: -; V: TRBV5-1; length: 18; DNA: TGCGCCAGCAGCTTAACTAGCGGGTTGGGCTCTGGGGCCAACGTCCTGACTTTC; CDR3: CASSLTSGLGSGANVLTF
D: -; J: TRBJ2-6; size: -; V: TRBV19; length: 14; DNA: TGTGCCACTAGGGGCATCTCTGGGGCCAACGTCCTGACTTTC; CDR3: CATRGISGANVLTF
D: -; J: TRBJ1-3; size: -; V: TRBV7-2; length: 16; DNA: TGTGCCAGCAGCTTAGTTAGCCCGAACTCTGGAAACACCATATATTTT; CDR3: CASSLVSPNSGNTIYF
D: TRBD1; J: TRBJ2-3; size: -; V: TRBV10-2; length: 15; DNA: TGCGCCAGCAGTGAGGGGACAGGGCACACAGATACGCAGTATTTT; CDR3: CASSEGTGHTDTQYF
D: TRBD1; J: TRBJ1-5; size: once; V: TRBV19; length: 14; DNA: TGTGCCAGTAGTCATCAGGGGGCTGGGCAGCCCCAGCATTTT; CDR3: CASSHQGAGQPQHF
D: TRBD1; J: TRBJ2-3; size: -; V: TRBV18; length: 15; DNA: TGTGCCAGCTCACCCCGACAGGGAGGCACAGATACGCAGTATTTT; CDR3: CASSPRQGGTDTQYF
D: -; J: TRBJ2-3; size: -; V: TRBV11-2; length: 16; DNA: TGTGCCAGCAGCTTAGTAGCTGGATTCAGCACAGATACGCAGTATTTT; CDR3: CASSLVAGFSTDTQYF
D: -; J: TRBJ1-2; size: -; V: TRBV7-2; length: 15; DNA: TGTGCCAGCAGCTCACAGAGTGGAGGGTTTGGTGGCTACACCTTC; CDR3: CASSSQSGGFGGYTF
D: -; J: TRBJ1-1; size: -; V: TRBV4-1; length: 14; DNA: TGCGCCAGCAGCCAATCAACAGGGAGAACTGAAGCTTTCTTT; CDR3: CASSQSTGRTEAFF
D: TRBD1; J: TRBJ2-7; size: -; V: TRBV30; length: 13; DNA: TGTGCCTGGAGCGGGGACAGGGGCTACGAGCAGTACTTC; CDR3: CAWSGDRGYEQYF
D: TRBD2; J: TRBJ2-1; size: -; V: TRBV9; length: 15; DNA: TGTGCCAGCAGCACCCCTAGCGGGGGGGCGGATGAGCAGTTCTTC; CDR3: CASSTPSGGADEQFF
D: TRBD2; J: TRBJ2-1; size: -; V: TRBV9; length: 14; DNA: TGTGCCAGCAGCGCGGGCGGGACTAACCATGAGCAGTTCTTC; CDR3: CASSAGGTNHEQFF
D: TRBD2; J: TRBJ2-3; size: -; V: TRBV19; length: 18; DNA: TGTGCCAGTAGTACCCTAGCGGGGGGCCCAGGTAGCACAGATACGCAGTATTTT; CDR3: CASSTLAGGPGSTDTQYF
D: -; J: TRBJ1-3; size: -; V: TRBV11-2; length: 15; DNA: TGTGCCAGCAGCTTAGATCACATACCCGGAAACACCATATATTTT; CDR3: CASSLDHIPGNTIYF
D: -; J: TRBJ2-2; size: -; V: TRBV18; length: 16; DNA: TGTGCCAGCTCACCAATTCGGGATTTATCCACCGGGGAGCTGTTTTTT; CDR3: CASSPIRDLSTGELFF
D: TRBD2; J: TRBJ2-1; size: -; V: TRBV29-1; length: 13; DNA: TGCAGCGTTGTGCCTAGCGGGGGGGGCGAGCAGTTCTTC; CDR3: CSVVPSGGGEQFF
D: TRBD2; J: TRBJ2-4; size: -; V: TRBV11-2; length: 20; DNA: TGTGCCAGCAGCTTAGATCGGTTAGCGGGGGGTCCCTTAGCCAAAAACATTCAGTACTTC; CDR3: CASSLDRLAGGPLAKNIQYF
D: TRBD2; J: TRBJ2-1; size: -; V: TRBV19; length: 15; DNA: TGTGCCAGTAGTTCGCTAGCGGGGGGGCCTGGAGAGCAGTTCTTC; CDR3: CASSSLAGGPGEQFF
D: -; J: TRBJ1-6; size: -; V: TRBV25-1; length: 14; DNA: TGTGCCAGCAGTCAGGGTGCGGATAATTCACCCCTCCACTTT; CDR3: CASSQGADNSPLHF
D: TRBD2; J: TRBJ2-3; size: -; V: TRBV20-1; length: 16; DNA: TGCAGTGCTAGTGGGATAGCGGGGGCCGCCACAGATACGCAGTATTTT; CDR3: CSASGIAGAATDTQYF
D: -; J: TRBJ1-2; size: -; V: TRBV6-4; length: 13; DNA: TGTGCCAGCAGTGGCGAACGGGGCTATGGCTACACCTTC; CDR3: CASSGERGYGYTF
D: -; J: TRBJ2-3; size: -; V: TRBV19; length: 15; DNA: TGTGCCAGTAGTAACGGAGTTGGTAGCACAGATACGCAGTATTTT; CDR3: CASSNGVGSTDTQYF
D: TRBD1; J: TRBJ2-2; size: few; V: TRBV27; length: 16; DNA: TGTGCCAGCCGGAGGGACAGGGGACGGAACACCGGGGAGCTGTTTTTT; CDR3: CASRRDRGRNTGELFF
D: -; J: TRBJ1-2; size: -; V: TRBV1; length: 14; DNA: TGCACCAGCAGCCAAGTACAGGGGAAAGAGGGCTACACCTTC; CDR3: CTSSQVQGKEGYTF
D: TRBD1; J: TRBJ1-1; size: -; V: TRBV9; length: 15; DNA: TGTGCCAGCAGCGTAACCAGAGGGGGCAACACTGAAGCTTTCTTT; CDR3: CASSVTRGGNTEAFF
D: TRBD1; J: TRBJ2-3; size: -; V: TRBV5-1; length: 15; DNA: TGCGCCAGCAGCTTGGAGGGGGCGCGTACAGATACGCAGTATTTT; CDR3: CASSLEGARTDTQYF
D: TRBD1; J: TRBJ1-5; size: -; V: TRBV5-1; length: 15; DNA: TGCGCCAGCAGCGCTACAGGGGATCTAAATCAGCCCCAGCATTTT; CDR3: CASSATGDLNQPQHF
D: -; J: TRBJ1-2; size: -; V: TRBV30; length: 16; DNA: TGTGCCTGGAGTCTCGGTTCGGGACACGAAGTCTATGGCTACACCTTC; CDR3: CAWSLGSGHEVYGYTF
D: -; J: TRBJ2-3; size: -; V: TRBV7-3; length: 14; DNA: TGTGCCAGCAGCACGGACACTAGCACAGATACGCAGTATTTT; CDR3: CASSTDTSTDTQYF
D: -; J: TRBJ1-4; size: -; V: TRBV19; length: 13; DNA: TGTGCCAGTAGTATAGCAACAGAGGAAAAACTGTTTTTT; CDR3: CASSIATEEKLFF
D: -; J: TRBJ2-1; size: -; V: TRBV3-1/TRBV3-2; length: 11; DNA: TGTGCCAGCAGCACCCTCGGTGAGCAGTTCTTC; CDR3: CASSTLGEQFF
D: -; J: TRBJ2-6; size: -; V: TRBV14; length: 17; DNA: TGTGCCAGCAGCACGCGGTGGGGAGGCTCTGGGGCCAACGTCCTGACTTTC; CDR3: CASSTRWGGSGANVLTF
D: TRBD1; J: TRBJ1-1; size: -; V: TRBV3-1/TRBV3-2; length: 15; DNA: TGTGCCAGCAGCCAAGGGACAGGGGGGAACACTGAAGCTTTCTTT; CDR3: CASSQGTGGNTEAFF
D: -; J: TRBJ2-3; size: -; V: TRBV11-3; length: 16; DNA: TGTGCCAGCAGCCCGAGGTCCGGAGGGTCCGGAGATACGCAGTATTTT; CDR3: CASSPRSGGSGDTQYF
D: TRBD2; J: TRBJ2-3; size: -; V: TRBV5-1; length: 16; DNA: TGCGCCAGCAGCTTGGTAACTAGCGGGGAAACAGATACGCAGTATTTT; CDR3: CASSLVTSGETDTQYF
D: TRBD1; J: TRBJ1-2; size: -; V: TRBV4-1; length: 15; DNA: TGCGCCAGCAGCCAAGAATACGGGACAGGGGGTGGCTACACCTTC; CDR3: CASSQEYGTGGGYTF
D: -; J: TRBJ1-2; size: -; V: TRBV27; length: 13; DNA: TGTGCCAGCAGTCCCTGGACAACCTATGGCTACACCTTC; CDR3: CASSPWTTYGYTF
D: -; J: TRBJ2-1; size: -; V: TRBV5-6; length: 17; DNA: TGTGCCAGCAGCTTAGGCGGACTGAGGGCACGCGGCTCTCGGAAGTTCTTC; CDR3: CASSLGGLRARGSRKFF
D: -; J: TRBJ1-4; size: -; V: TRBV3-1/TRBV3-2; length: 15; DNA: TGTGCCAGCAGCCCCTACGGGGGTTTTAATGAAAAACTGTTTTTT; CDR3: CASSPYGGFNEKLFF
D: TRBD1; J: TRBJ2-3; size: -; V: TRBV11-2; length: 16; DNA: TGTGCCAGCAGCTTCGCCGGGACAGGGGTGCCAGATACGCAGTATTTT; CDR3: CASSFAGTGVPDTQYF
D: -; J: TRBJ1-3; size: -; V: TRBV7-8; length: 13; DNA: TGTGCCAGCAGCCTAGGGGCAGGAAACACCATATATTTT; CDR3: CASSLGAGNTIYF
D: TRBD2; J: TRBJ2-1; size: -; V: TRBV24-1; length: 15; DNA: TGTGCCACCAGTGACCATAGGACTAGTGCCAATGAGCAGTTCTTC; CDR3: CATSDHRTSANEQFF
D: TRBD1; J: TRBJ2-7; size: -; V: TRBV29-1; length: 14; DNA: TGCAGCGTTGAAGCGGCAGGGGGCGCCTACGAGCAGTACTTC; CDR3: CSVEAAGGAYEQYF
D: -; J: TRBJ1-1; size: -; V: TRBV24-1; length: 13; DNA: TGTGCCACCAACGGGACAACCTGCACTGAAGCTTTCTTT; CDR3: CATNGTTCTEAFF